This T cell receptor beta chain was documented in a study of CD8 T cell repertoires and HIV-1 epitope variants. V was pared by 5 bases and J by 3 bases, with 8 bases of the junction left unmatched. The germline CDR1 and CDR2 sequences are SGHRS and YFSETQ. The CDR3 contains 15 residues. Sequenced by immunoSEQ multiplex PCR; TCRdb stores in-frame clones only, minus some. Of under 100,000 clones listed, more than 65% are singletons. The source material was uncultured baseline CD8+ T cells from peripheral blood mononuclear cells (PBMCs). The TCR comes from a male donor with HIV. The genes are TRBV5-1 and TRBJ2-7; 10 bases fit TRBD1. The CDR3 is CASSAGQGELYEQYF. The CDR3, as DNA: TGCGCCAGCAGTGCAGGACAGGGGGAGCTCTACGAGCAGTACTTC. The whole variable domain, remainder taken from reference TRBV5-1 and TRBJ2-7, is KAGVTQTPRYLIKTRGQQVTLSCSPISGHRSVSWYQQTPGQGLQFLFEYFSETQRNKGNFPGRFSGRQFSNSRSEMNVSTLELGDSALYLCASSAGQGELYEQYFGPGTRLTVT.